This TCR beta chain appears in the sequencing data of a study of circulating and synovial CD4+ cells in juvenile arthritis. This table comes from immunoSEQ multiplex PCR, and its TCRdb copy is limited to in-frame clones, with some not included. The repertoire holds roughly 13,000 clones, approximately 88% seen once, with 3% to 4% in the top ten. Germline V gene lookup returns CDR1 SGHDN and CDR2 FVKESK. This CDR3 comprises 12 residues. Study results and caveats: Overlap with synovium rose as more T cells were sequenced. Compared with bulk blood, circulating pathogenic-like lymphocytes shared substantially more CDR3 sequences with synovial T cells. Bulk blood CD4 samples held at least an order of magnitude more or fewer genomes than CPL. Bulk blood CD4 repertoires were more diverse than these.

A word on this clone: Its antigen is unidentified.

V usage is TRBV14 and J usage is TRBJ2-5; D is uncertain. Judging by the DNA end, TRBJ2-7 fits better; the J call may be wrong. The TCR originated in a human patient with juvenile idiopathic arthritis. Some clones in this sample may be carry-over from other donors' samples. Material for sequencing was CD4+ T cells from synovial fluid. For the CDR3, the DNA is TGTGCCAGCAGCCTTTCCATCTACGAGCAGTACTTC. It yields the protein CASSLSIYEQYF.